This T cell receptor (beta chain) appears in the sequencing data of a study of blood T cells in healthy people across ages. Regarding the study as a whole: Possibly confounding the expanded clonotype changes was the fact that donor CMV status was unknown. From one million sequenced T cells, diversity estimates were lower bounds. PBMCs that were unsorted prevented a conclusive naive versus antigen-experienced comparison.

About this clonotype itself: No antigen is known for it. A junction end diverges from the germline sequence, so it may reflect a read error.

For the second PCR, which ran for about 7 to 12 cycles, a sample-barcoded 5' primer and a J-beta primer mix were used. MiXCR, applied by TCRdb to the 5' RACE reads, yields one record per CDR3 protein. The sample carries about 1.6 million distinct CDR3 sequences, roughly 32% recorded once. The CDR3 covers 14 residues. The V gene is TRBV12-3 or TRBV12-4, the J gene TRBJ2-3; unclear D gene. Sequenced sample: blood. This sequence was found in a woman aged 30 to 39 in good health. CDR3 nucleotide sequence: TGTGCCAGCAGTTATCGGGTGACCACAGATGCGCAGTATTTT. Translating gives CASSYRVTTDAQYF.